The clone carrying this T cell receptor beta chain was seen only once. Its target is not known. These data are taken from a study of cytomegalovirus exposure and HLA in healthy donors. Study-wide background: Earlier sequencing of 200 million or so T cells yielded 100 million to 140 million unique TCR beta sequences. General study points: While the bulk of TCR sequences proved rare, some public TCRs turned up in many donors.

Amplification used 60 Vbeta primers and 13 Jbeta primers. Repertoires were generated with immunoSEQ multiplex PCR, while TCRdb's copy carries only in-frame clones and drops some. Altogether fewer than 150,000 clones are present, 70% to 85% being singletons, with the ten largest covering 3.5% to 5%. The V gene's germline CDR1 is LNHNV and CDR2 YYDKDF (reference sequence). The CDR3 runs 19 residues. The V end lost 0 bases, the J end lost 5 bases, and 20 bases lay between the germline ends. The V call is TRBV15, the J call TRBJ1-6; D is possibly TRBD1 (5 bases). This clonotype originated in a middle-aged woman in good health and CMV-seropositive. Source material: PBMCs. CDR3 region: CATSRDPRGGGPNNSPLHF. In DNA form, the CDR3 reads TGTGCCACCAGCAGAGATCCCCGGGGGGGTGGCCCTAATAATTCACCCCTCCACTTT.